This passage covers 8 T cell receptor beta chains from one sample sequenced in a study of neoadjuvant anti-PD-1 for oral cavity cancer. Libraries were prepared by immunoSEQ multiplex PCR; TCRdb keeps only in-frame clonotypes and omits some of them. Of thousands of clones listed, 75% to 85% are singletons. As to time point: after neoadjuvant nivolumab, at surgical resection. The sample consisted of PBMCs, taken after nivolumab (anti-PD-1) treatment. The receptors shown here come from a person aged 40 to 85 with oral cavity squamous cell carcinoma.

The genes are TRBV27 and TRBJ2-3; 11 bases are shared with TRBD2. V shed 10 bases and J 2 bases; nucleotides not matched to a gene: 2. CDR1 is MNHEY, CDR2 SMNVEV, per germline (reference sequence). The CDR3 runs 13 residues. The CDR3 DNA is TGTGCCACGGGACTAGCGGCCACAGATACGCAGTATTTT. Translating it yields CATGLAATDTQYF.

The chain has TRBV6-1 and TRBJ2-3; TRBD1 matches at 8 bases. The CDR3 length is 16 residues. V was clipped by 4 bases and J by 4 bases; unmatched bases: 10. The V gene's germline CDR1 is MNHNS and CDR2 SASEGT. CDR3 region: CASSVDRGLSPDTQYF. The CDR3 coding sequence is TGTGCCAGCAGTGTAGACAGGGGACTTAGCCCAGATACGCAGTATTTT.

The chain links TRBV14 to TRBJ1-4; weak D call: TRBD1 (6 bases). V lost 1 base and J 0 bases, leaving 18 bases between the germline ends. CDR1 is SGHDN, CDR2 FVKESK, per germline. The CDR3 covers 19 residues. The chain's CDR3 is CASSQGLMGTSATNEKLFF. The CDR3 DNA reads TGTGCCAGCAGCCAAGGGTTAATGGGGACAAGTGCAACTAATGAAAAACTGTTTTTT.

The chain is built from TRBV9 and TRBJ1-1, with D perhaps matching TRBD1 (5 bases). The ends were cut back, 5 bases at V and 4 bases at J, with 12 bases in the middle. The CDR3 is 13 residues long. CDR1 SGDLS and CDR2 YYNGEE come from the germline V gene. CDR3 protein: CASSRVGATEAFF. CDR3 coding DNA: TGTGCCAGCAGTAGAGTAGGGGCCACTGAAGCTTTCTTT.

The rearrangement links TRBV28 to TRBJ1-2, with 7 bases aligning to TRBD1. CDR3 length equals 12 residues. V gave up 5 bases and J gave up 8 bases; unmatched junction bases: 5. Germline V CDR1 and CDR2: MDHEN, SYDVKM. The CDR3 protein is CASSGGTDGYTF. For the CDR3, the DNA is TGTGCCAGCAGTGGGGGGACAGACGGCTACACCTTC.

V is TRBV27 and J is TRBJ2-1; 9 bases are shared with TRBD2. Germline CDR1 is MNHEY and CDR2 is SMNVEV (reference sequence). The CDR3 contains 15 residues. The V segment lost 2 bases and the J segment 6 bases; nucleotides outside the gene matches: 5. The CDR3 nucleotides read TGTGCCAGCAGTTTAGGGGCGGGAGGGTTCAATGAGCAGTTCTTC. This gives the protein CASSLGAGGFNEQFF.

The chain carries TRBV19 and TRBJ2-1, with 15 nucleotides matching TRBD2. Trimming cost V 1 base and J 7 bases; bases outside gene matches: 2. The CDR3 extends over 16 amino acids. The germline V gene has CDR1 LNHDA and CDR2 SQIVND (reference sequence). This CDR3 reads CASSIGTSGRVNEQFF. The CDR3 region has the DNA TGTGCCAGTAGTATAGGGACTAGCGGGAGGGTGAATGAGCAGTTCTTC. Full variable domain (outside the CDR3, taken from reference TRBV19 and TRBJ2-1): DGGITQSPKYLFRKEGQNVTLSCEQNLNHDAMYWYRQDPGQGLRLIYYSQIVNDFQKGDIAEGYSVSREKKESFPLTVTSAQKNPTAFYLCASSIGTSGRVNEQFFGPGTRLTVL.

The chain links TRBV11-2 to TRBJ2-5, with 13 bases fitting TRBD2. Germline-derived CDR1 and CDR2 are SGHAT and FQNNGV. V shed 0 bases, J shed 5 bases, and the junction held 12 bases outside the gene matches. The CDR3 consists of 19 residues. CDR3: CASSLEGTSGASRGETQYF. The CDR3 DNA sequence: TGTGCCAGCAGCTTAGAGGGGACTAGCGGGGCCTCTCGGGGGGAGACCCAGTACTTC.